The text below deals with one T cell receptor beta chain. This clone's antigen is unknown. This could be a read error, since a much larger clone is one nucleotide away. Genomic DNA served as template for TCR beta VDJ combination and CDR3 sequence profiling. TCR repertoire sequencing was run on an Illumina HiSeq 2000. In the original analysis: TRBV/TRBJ rearrangement plots, CDR3 size and DJ length profiles, and Simpson's diversity index were used to assess repertoires. The immunodominant clone was defined as the most abundant DNA sequence in deep sequencing data. CDR3 amino acid sequences were screened for sharing across subjects and were compared with published repertoires and the VDJdb database. TCRdb's own reprocessing of the public reads used fastp at Q25 and MiXCR and kept productive beta chains. Duplicate CDR3 protein sequences are folded into a single record with the most common DNA and genes. In this record, the V and J calls reflect TCRdb's handling and not the investigators' own analysis. Within this sample are about 81,000 distinct CDR3 sequences, with 40% to 55% of them counted one time only. Roughly 70% of the sample is taken by the ten largest.

The germline V gene (reference sequence) gives CDR1 as DFQATT and CDR2 as SNEGSKA. From the cysteine through the phenylalanine, the CDR3 covers 15 amino acids. Only CDR3 DNA is held: 45 bases, read in frame from base 1. This specimen comes from a study of CD8+CD57+ T cells in acquired aplastic anemia listed by TCRdb under 2018. Broadly, across the study: Extracted DNA from sorted CD4+ and CD8+ cells averaged approximately 3 ug, ranging from roughly 0.19 to 27.4 ug. An average of about 10 million reads for CD4+ cells and 12 million or so reads for CD8+ cells was obtained from healthy donor samples.

What the work shows at the level of the full study, not this receptor alone: Although twenty-nine CD8+ CDR3 sequences were shared by patients and controls, these sequences appeared highly expressed in patients and within the immunodominant clones of patients. Between patients and healthy controls, no significant difference in CD8+ Simpson's diversity was found (P=0.060).

TCR repertoires of sorted CD4+ and CD8+ blood T cells from severe aplastic anemia patients and healthy subjects were deep-sequenced in the study. Ficoll-Paque density gradient centrifugation was used to isolate peripheral blood mononuclear cells. CD4+ and CD8+ T cells were sorted by FACS or magnetic beads before DNA extraction. The TCR was taken from a human donor in good health, serving as a control. The sequencing input was sorted CD4+, CD8+, or CD8+CD57+ T cells (not recorded which) from PBMCs. The chain was built from TRBV20-1 and TRBJ2-1; 8 bases in between match TRBD2. The nucleotide sequence is TGCAGTGCCCGGACTAGCCTGAGCTCCTACAATGGGCAGTTCTTC. The resulting protein is CSARTSLSSYNGQFF.